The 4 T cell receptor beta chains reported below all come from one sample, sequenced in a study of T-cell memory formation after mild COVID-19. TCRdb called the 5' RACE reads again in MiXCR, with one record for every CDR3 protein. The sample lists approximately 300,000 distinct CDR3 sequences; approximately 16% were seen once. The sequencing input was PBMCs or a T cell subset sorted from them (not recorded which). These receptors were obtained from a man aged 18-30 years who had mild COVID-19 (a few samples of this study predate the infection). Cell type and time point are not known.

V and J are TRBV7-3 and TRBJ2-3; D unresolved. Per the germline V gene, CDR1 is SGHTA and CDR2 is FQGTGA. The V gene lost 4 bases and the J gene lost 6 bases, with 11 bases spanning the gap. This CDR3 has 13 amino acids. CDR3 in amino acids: CASSSNLGDTQYF. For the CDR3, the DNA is TGTGCCAGCAGCTCTAACTTGGGGGATACGCAGTATTTT. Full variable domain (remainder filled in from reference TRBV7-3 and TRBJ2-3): GAGVSQTPSNKVTEKGKYVELRCDPISGHTALYWYRQSLGQGPEFLIYFQGTGAADDSGLPNDRFFAVRPEGSVSTLKIQRTERGDSAVYLCASSSNLGDTQYFGPGTRLTVL.

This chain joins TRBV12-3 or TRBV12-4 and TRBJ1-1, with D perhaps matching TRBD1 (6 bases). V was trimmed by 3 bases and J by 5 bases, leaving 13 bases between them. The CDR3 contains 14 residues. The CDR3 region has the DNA TGTGCCAGCAGTTTCGGGCTCAGGGGAACTGAAGCTTTCTTT. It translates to CASSFGLRGTEAFF.

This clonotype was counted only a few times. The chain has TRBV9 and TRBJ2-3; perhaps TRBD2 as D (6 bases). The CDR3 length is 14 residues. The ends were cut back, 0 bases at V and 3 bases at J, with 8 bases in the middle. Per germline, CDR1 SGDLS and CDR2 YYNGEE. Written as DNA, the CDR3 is TGTGCCAGCAGCGTAGTCGGGGGTACAGATACGCAGTATTTT. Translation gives CASSVVGGTDTQYF.

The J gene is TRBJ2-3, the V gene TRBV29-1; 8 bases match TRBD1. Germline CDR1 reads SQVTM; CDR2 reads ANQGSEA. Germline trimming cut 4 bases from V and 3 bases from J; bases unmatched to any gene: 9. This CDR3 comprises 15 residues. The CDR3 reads CSVGLTGVRTDTQYF. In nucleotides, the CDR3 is TGCAGCGTTGGGCTGACAGGGGTTAGAACAGATACGCAGTATTTT.